Listed below are T cell receptor beta chains from one sample, sequenced in a study of T cell changes during pregnancy in multiple sclerosis. The table came from immunoSEQ multiplex PCR; TCRdb's copy has only in-frame clones and leaves some out. The sample has about 59,000 clones, about 93% seen once. The sample consisted of peripheral blood, taken in the third trimester of pregnancy. The receptors come from a female donor in good health, enrolled as a control in a pregnancy study. Both conserved end residues are part of each CDR3. D genes are given only for firm matches. A row's size may be missing; if present it is once, few, many or a size class.

CDR3aa: CASSDTSGGADTQYF
CDR3nt: TGTGCCAGCAGTGACACTAGCGGGGGGGCAGATACGCAGTATTTT
v_gene: TRBV6-4
j_gene: TRBJ2-3
abundance: few
d_gene: TRBD2

CDR3aa: CASTMSGVLNTEAFF
CDR3nt: TGCGCCAGCACCATGTCAGGGGTCCTGAACACTGAAGCTTTCTTT
v_gene: TRBV10-2
j_gene: TRBJ1-1
abundance: NA
d_gene: NA

CDR3aa: CASSRGGEVEQYF
CDR3nt: TGTGCCAGCAGCCGCGGGGGGGAAGTCGAGCAGTACTTC
v_gene: TRBV7-2
j_gene: TRBJ2-7
abundance: NA
d_gene: TRBD2

CDR3aa: CAWEPRGNSPLHF
CDR3nt: TGTGCCTGGGAACCTCGGGGGAATTCACCCCTCCACTTT
v_gene: TRBV30
j_gene: TRBJ1-6
abundance: NA
d_gene: NA

CDR3aa: CASSQVGGLEKLFF
CDR3nt: TGCGCCAGCAGCCAAGTTGGGGGACTGGAAAAACTGTTTTTT
v_gene: TRBV4-1
j_gene: TRBJ1-4
abundance: few
d_gene: NA

CDR3aa: CASSLGHQRNTIYF
CDR3nt: TGTGCCAGCAGTTTGGGGCATCAGAGGAACACCATATATTTT
v_gene: TRBV28
j_gene: TRBJ1-3
abundance: NA
d_gene: NA

CDR3aa: CASSYKPSGGLDTQYF
CDR3nt: TGTGCCAGCAGTTACAAACCTAGCGGGGGATTGGATACGCAGTATTTT
v_gene: TRBV6-5
j_gene: TRBJ2-3
abundance: NA
d_gene: TRBD2

CDR3aa: CASSRTPGTQYSNQPQHF
CDR3nt: TGTGCCAGTAGTAGAACCCCCGGGACACAATATAGCAATCAGCCCCAGCATTTT
v_gene: TRBV19
j_gene: TRBJ1-5
abundance: once
d_gene: NA

CDR3aa: CASSRESYNQPQHF
CDR3nt: TGTGCCAGCAGCAGGGAGAGCTACAATCAGCCCCAGCATTTT
v_gene: TRBV7-8
j_gene: TRBJ1-5
abundance: NA
d_gene: NA

CDR3aa: CASSPTGRGGTKNIQYF
CDR3nt: TGTGCCAGCAGCCCTACCGGGCGGGGGGGCACCAAAAACATTCAGTACTTC
v_gene: TRBV5-4
j_gene: TRBJ2-4
abundance: NA
d_gene: TRBD2

CDR3aa: CASSDVQISGANVLTF
CDR3nt: TGTGCCAGCAGTGACGTGCAGATCTCTGGGGCCAACGTCCTGACTTTC
v_gene: TRBV6-4
j_gene: TRBJ2-6
abundance: once
d_gene: NA

CDR3aa: CASSSSTGRGGELFF
CDR3nt: TGTGCCAGCAGCTCTTCGACAGGGCGAGGCGGGGAGCTGTTTTTT
v_gene: TRBV7-3
j_gene: TRBJ2-2
abundance: NA
d_gene: TRBD1

CDR3aa: CASSLGTADTQYF
CDR3nt: TGCGCCAGCAGCTTAGGGACAGCAGATACGCAGTATTTT
v_gene: TRBV5-1
j_gene: TRBJ2-3
abundance: NA
d_gene: TRBD1

CDR3aa: CASSIEAFPSMNTEAFF
CDR3nt: TGCGCCAGCAGCATCGAGGCATTTCCTAGCATGAACACTGAAGCTTTCTTT
v_gene: TRBV4-1
j_gene: TRBJ1-1
abundance: NA
d_gene: NA

CDR3aa: CASSSLPGTTYEQYF
CDR3nt: TGTGCCAGCAGTTCACTCCCCGGGACTACCTACGAGCAGTACTTC
v_gene: TRBV27
j_gene: TRBJ2-7
abundance: NA
d_gene: TRBD2

CDR3aa: CASSPRTGDTGELFF
CDR3nt: TGCGCCAGCAGCCCTCGGACAGGCGACACCGGGGAGCTGTTTTTT
v_gene: TRBV5-1
j_gene: TRBJ2-2
abundance: NA
d_gene: TRBD1

CDR3aa: CASSLVRGYEKLFF
CDR3nt: TGTGCCAGCAGCTTAGTTCGGGGTTACGAAAAACTGTTTTTT
v_gene: TRBV11-3
j_gene: TRBJ1-4
abundance: NA
d_gene: NA

CDR3aa: CAWSVKRNTEAFF
CDR3nt: TGTGCCTGGAGTGTAAAGCGGAACACTGAAGCTTTCTTT
v_gene: TRBV30
j_gene: TRBJ1-1
abundance: NA
d_gene: NA

CDR3aa: CASSLARATNYGYTF
CDR3nt: TGTGCCAGCAGCTTGGCCCGAGCTACGAACTATGGCTACACCTTC
v_gene: TRBV5-4
j_gene: TRBJ1-2
abundance: NA
d_gene: NA

CDR3aa: CASSLANQGGYTF
CDR3nt: TGTGCCAGCAGCTTAGCGAACCAGGGGGGCTACACCTTC
v_gene: TRBV7-9
j_gene: TRBJ1-2
abundance: once
d_gene: NA

CDR3aa: CASSLAYGAFDTGELFF
CDR3nt: TGCGCCAGCAGCTTGGCTTATGGGGCCTTTGACACCGGGGAGCTGTTTTTT
v_gene: TRBV5-1
j_gene: TRBJ2-2
abundance: NA
d_gene: NA

CDR3aa: CASSSRENQPQHF
CDR3nt: TGTGCCAGCAGTTCTCGAGAAAATCAGCCCCAGCATTTT
v_gene: TRBV6-6
j_gene: TRBJ1-5
abundance: NA
d_gene: NA

CDR3aa: CASRQGLGGYTF
CDR3nt: TGTGCCAGCAGACAGGGTTTAGGGGGCTACACCTTC
v_gene: TRBV6-5
j_gene: TRBJ1-2
abundance: NA
d_gene: NA

CDR3aa: CASSSLWGQGARVYEQYF
CDR3nt: TGTGCCAGCAGCTCGCTCTGGGGACAGGGGGCGCGGGTCTACGAGCAGTACTTC
v_gene: TRBV5-5
j_gene: TRBJ2-7
abundance: NA
d_gene: TRBD1

CDR3aa: CASSTRQSSGNTIYF
CDR3nt: TGTGCCAGTAGTACGCGACAGAGCTCTGGAAACACCATATATTTT
v_gene: TRBV19
j_gene: TRBJ1-3
abundance: NA
d_gene: NA

CDR3aa: CASSSVAGDGYEAFF
CDR3nt: TGTGCCAGCAGCTCCGTGGCAGGGGACGGGTACGAAGCTTTCTTT
v_gene: TRBV7-3
j_gene: TRBJ1-1
abundance: NA
d_gene: NA

CDR3aa: CASSSIGQGGYGYTF
CDR3nt: TGTGCCAGCAGCTCGATCGGGCAGGGAGGGTATGGCTACACCTTC
v_gene: TRBV7-9
j_gene: TRBJ1-2
abundance: NA
d_gene: NA

CDR3aa: CASSTGLAGVWNEQFF
CDR3nt: TGTGCCAGCAGCACGGGACTAGCGGGAGTGTGGAATGAGCAGTTCTTC
v_gene: TRBV13
j_gene: TRBJ2-1
abundance: NA
d_gene: TRBD2

CDR3aa: CASSLARGGPLGGYTF
CDR3nt: TGTGCCAGCAGCTTGGCCAGGGGCGGGCCTTTGGGCGGCTACACCTTC
v_gene: TRBV5-4
j_gene: TRBJ1-2
abundance: NA
d_gene: NA

CDR3aa: CASSLLAGTGRETQYF
CDR3nt: TGTGCCAGCAGCTTACTCGCCGGGACAGGGAGAGAGACCCAGTACTTC
v_gene: TRBV11-1
j_gene: TRBJ2-5
abundance: NA
d_gene: TRBD1

CDR3aa: CASSLASTGDRLF
CDR3nt: TGTGCCAGCAGCTTAGCCTCGACAGGTGACAGGCTCTTC
v_gene: TRBV7-8
j_gene: TRBJ2-1
abundance: NA
d_gene: NA

CDR3aa: CASSLAAISGTGASYEQYF
CDR3nt: TGTGCCAGCAGCTTAGCGGCAATCTCCGGGACAGGGGCCTCCTACGAGCAGTACTTC
v_gene: TRBV7-2
j_gene: TRBJ2-7
abundance: NA
d_gene: TRBD1

CDR3aa: CASSFLAGGRNEQFF
CDR3nt: TGTGCCAGCAGCTTTCTAGCGGGAGGTAGAAATGAGCAGTTCTTC
v_gene: TRBV11-3
j_gene: TRBJ2-1
abundance: NA
d_gene: TRBD2

CDR3aa: CASSQAGNTEAFF
CDR3nt: TGCGCCAGCAGCCAAGCAGGGAACACTGAAGCTTTCTTT
v_gene: TRBV4-3
j_gene: TRBJ1-1
abundance: NA
d_gene: NA

CDR3aa: CASSLVANSRGYTF
CDR3nt: TGTGCCAGCAGCTTGGTAGCTAATTCGAGAGGCTACACCTTC
v_gene: TRBV5-6
j_gene: TRBJ1-2
abundance: NA
d_gene: NA

CDR3aa: CASSFRLAGGVTSTDTQYF
CDR3nt: TGTGCCAGCAGTTTTAGACTAGCGGGGGGGGTTACTAGCACAGATACGCAGTATTTT
v_gene: TRBV27
j_gene: TRBJ2-3
abundance: NA
d_gene: TRBD2

CDR3aa: CASRKNRERNYGYTF
CDR3nt: TGTGCCAGCAGGAAGAACAGGGAGCGGAACTATGGCTACACCTTC
v_gene: TRBV2
j_gene: TRBJ1-2
abundance: NA
d_gene: NA

CDR3aa: CATSSRRVTAYNEQFF
CDR3nt: TGTGCCACCAGCAGTCGCCGCGTGACAGCGTACAATGAGCAGTTCTTC
v_gene: TRBV15
j_gene: TRBJ2-1
abundance: NA
d_gene: NA

CDR3aa: CASSRYPSATDTQYF
CDR3nt: TGTGCCAGCAGCCGGTACCCATCCGCCACAGATACGCAGTATTTT
v_gene: TRBV9
j_gene: TRBJ2-3
abundance: NA
d_gene: NA

CDR3aa: CASSLQENTEAFF
CDR3nt: TGTGCCAGCAGCCTACAAGAGAACACTGAAGCTTTCTTT
v_gene: TRBV14
j_gene: TRBJ1-1
abundance: NA
d_gene: NA

CDR3aa: CASSLEGEGLSTEAFF
CDR3nt: TGTGCCAGCAGCTTAGAAGGGGAGGGATTGTCCACTGAAGCTTTCTTT
v_gene: TRBV7-8
j_gene: TRBJ1-1
abundance: NA
d_gene: NA

CDR3aa: CASSIRQGVAKNIQYF
CDR3nt: TGTGCCAGTAGTATTCGGCAGGGGGTAGCCAAAAACATTCAGTACTTC
v_gene: TRBV19
j_gene: TRBJ2-4
abundance: few
d_gene: TRBD1

CDR3aa: CASILRGTDTQYF
CDR3nt: TGTGCCAGCATCCTCCGGGGCACAGATACGCAGTATTTT
v_gene: TRBV25-1
j_gene: TRBJ2-3
abundance: NA
d_gene: NA

CDR3aa: CASSSTGTGVYGYTF
CDR3nt: TGTGCCAGCAGTTCTACCGGGACAGGGGTCTATGGCTACACCTTC
v_gene: TRBV6-5
j_gene: TRBJ1-2
abundance: once
d_gene: TRBD1

CDR3aa: CASSLETGRPETQYF
CDR3nt: TGTGCCAGCAGCTTAGAAACAGGGAGACCAGAGACCCAGTACTTC
v_gene: TRBV7-2
j_gene: TRBJ2-5
abundance: NA
d_gene: NA

CDR3aa: CASSEECNQPQHF
CDR3nt: TGTGCCAGCAGTGAGGAGTGCAATCAGCCCCAGCATTTT
v_gene: TRBV2
j_gene: TRBJ1-5
abundance: NA
d_gene: NA

CDR3aa: CASSFTSGLSYEQYF
CDR3nt: TGTGCCAGCAGCTTCACTAGCGGCCTCTCCTACGAGCAGTACTTC
v_gene: TRBV7-8
j_gene: TRBJ2-7
abundance: NA
d_gene: TRBD2

CDR3aa: CASSLAGAGYYNEQFF
CDR3nt: TGTGCCAGCAGCCTAGCGGGAGCCGGGTATTACAATGAGCAGTTCTTC
v_gene: TRBV9
j_gene: TRBJ2-1
abundance: NA
d_gene: TRBD2

CDR3aa: CASSPRGQGAEKLFF
CDR3nt: TGTGCCAGCAGCCCAAGGGGACAGGGTGCCGAAAAACTGTTTTTT
v_gene: TRBV7-2
j_gene: TRBJ1-4
abundance: NA
d_gene: TRBD1

CDR3aa: CASSGLAGGYEQYF
CDR3nt: TGCGCCAGCAGCGGACTAGCGGGAGGCTACGAGCAGTACTTC
v_gene: TRBV5-1
j_gene: TRBJ2-7
abundance: NA
d_gene: TRBD2

CDR3aa: CASSFSGLGGNTIYF
CDR3nt: TGTGCCAGCAGCTTTTCAGGGCTCGGAGGAAACACCATATATTTT
v_gene: TRBV5-4
j_gene: TRBJ1-3
abundance: once
d_gene: NA

CDR3aa: CASRSSGLYNEQFF
CDR3nt: TGTGCCAGCAGGTCTAGCGGGCTATACAATGAGCAGTTCTTC
v_gene: TRBV2
j_gene: TRBJ2-1
abundance: NA
d_gene: TRBD2

CDR3aa: CASSLSSGTGSYEQYF
CDR3nt: TGTGCCAGTAGTCTTTCCTCCGGGACAGGGTCCTACGAGCAGTACTTC
v_gene: TRBV19
j_gene: TRBJ2-7
abundance: NA
d_gene: TRBD1

CDR3aa: CASSLGAGGPLTDTQYF
CDR3nt: TGCGCCAGCAGCTTGGGGGCGGGGGGGCCTCTCACAGATACGCAGTATTTT
v_gene: TRBV5-1
j_gene: TRBJ2-3
abundance: NA
d_gene: TRBD2

CDR3aa: CAWSAHSNTEAFF
CDR3nt: TGTGCCTGGTCTGCGCACTCGAACACTGAAGCTTTCTTT
v_gene: TRBV30
j_gene: TRBJ1-1
abundance: NA
d_gene: NA

CDR3aa: CASSLGSPGSTANYGYTF
CDR3nt: TGTGCCAGCAGCTTAGGATCCCCAGGGTCGACTGCTAACTATGGCTACACCTTC
v_gene: TRBV11-3
j_gene: TRBJ1-2
abundance: NA
d_gene: NA

CDR3aa: CASSEFDSTPYNEQFF
CDR3nt: TGTGCCAGCAGTGAATTCGACAGCACACCCTACAATGAGCAGTTCTTC
v_gene: TRBV6-1
j_gene: TRBJ2-1
abundance: once
d_gene: NA

CDR3aa: CASSPQERKTQYF
CDR3nt: TGTGCCAGCTCACCCCAGGAACGCAAGACCCAGTACTTC
v_gene: TRBV18
j_gene: TRBJ2-5
abundance: NA
d_gene: NA

CDR3aa: CASSQSLMGQDPYEQYF
CDR3nt: TGCGCCAGCAGCCAAAGCCTAATGGGACAGGATCCCTACGAGCAGTACTTC
v_gene: TRBV4-3
j_gene: TRBJ2-7
abundance: NA
d_gene: TRBD1

CDR3aa: CASSSSAGTDYGYTF
CDR3nt: TGTGCCAGCAGCTCCTCAGCCGGGACTGACTATGGCTACACCTTC
v_gene: TRBV13
j_gene: TRBJ1-2
abundance: NA
d_gene: NA